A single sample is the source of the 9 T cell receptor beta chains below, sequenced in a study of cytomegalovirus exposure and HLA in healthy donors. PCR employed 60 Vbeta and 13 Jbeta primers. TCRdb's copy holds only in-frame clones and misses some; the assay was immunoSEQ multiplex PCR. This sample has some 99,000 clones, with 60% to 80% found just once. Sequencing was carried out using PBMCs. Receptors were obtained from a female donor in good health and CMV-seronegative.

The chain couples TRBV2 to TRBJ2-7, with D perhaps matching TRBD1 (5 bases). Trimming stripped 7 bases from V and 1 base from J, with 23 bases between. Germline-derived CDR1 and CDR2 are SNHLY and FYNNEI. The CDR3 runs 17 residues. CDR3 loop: CASTTRTFSEKSYEQYF. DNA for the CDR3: TGTGCCAGCACAACGCGGACATTTTCGGAGAAATCCTACGAGCAGTACTTC.

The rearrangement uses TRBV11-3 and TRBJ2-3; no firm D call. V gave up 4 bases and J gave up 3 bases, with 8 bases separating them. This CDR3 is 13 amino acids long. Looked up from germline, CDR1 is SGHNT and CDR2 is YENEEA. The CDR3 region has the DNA TGTGCCAGCAGCTGGCAGTTTACAGATACGCAGTATTTT. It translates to CASSWQFTDTQYF.

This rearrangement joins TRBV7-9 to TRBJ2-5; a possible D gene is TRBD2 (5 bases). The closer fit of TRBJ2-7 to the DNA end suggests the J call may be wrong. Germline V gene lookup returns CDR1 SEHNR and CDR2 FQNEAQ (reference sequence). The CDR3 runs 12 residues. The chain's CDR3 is CASSSGAYEQYF. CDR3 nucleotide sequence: TGTGCCAGCAGCAGCGGCGCTTACGAGCAGTACTTC.

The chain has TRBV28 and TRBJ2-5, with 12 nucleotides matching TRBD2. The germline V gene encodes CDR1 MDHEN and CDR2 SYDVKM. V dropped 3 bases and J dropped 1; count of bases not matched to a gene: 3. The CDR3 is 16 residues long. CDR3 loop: CASSFLAGGSQETQYF. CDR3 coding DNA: TGTGCCAGCAGTTTCCTAGCGGGGGGGTCCCAAGAGACCCAGTACTTC.

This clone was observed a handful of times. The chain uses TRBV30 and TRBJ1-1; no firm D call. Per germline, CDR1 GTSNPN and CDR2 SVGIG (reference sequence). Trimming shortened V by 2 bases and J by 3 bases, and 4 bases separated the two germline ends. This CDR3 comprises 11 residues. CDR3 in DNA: TGTGCCTGGAGTCCCTACACTGAAGCTTTCTTT. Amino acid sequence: CAWSPYTEAFF.

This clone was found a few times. CDR3 nucleotides: TGTGCCAGCAGCTTACCTTCTCGGCTAGCGTTCTACGAGCAGTACTTC. This sequence encodes CASSLPSRLAFYEQYF. The chain couples TRBV7-4 to TRBJ2-7; D is possibly TRBD2 (6 bases). CDR1 is SGHVT, CDR2 SQSDAQ, per germline. The CDR3 has 16 residues. Trimming cost V 2 bases and J 3 bases, with 17 bases left between them.

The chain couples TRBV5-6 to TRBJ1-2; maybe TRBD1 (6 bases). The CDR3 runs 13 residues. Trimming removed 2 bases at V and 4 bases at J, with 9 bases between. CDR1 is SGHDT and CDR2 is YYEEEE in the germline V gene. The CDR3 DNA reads TGTGCCAGCAGCTTACAGGGTGCCTATGGCTACACCTTC. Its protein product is CASSLQGAYGYTF.

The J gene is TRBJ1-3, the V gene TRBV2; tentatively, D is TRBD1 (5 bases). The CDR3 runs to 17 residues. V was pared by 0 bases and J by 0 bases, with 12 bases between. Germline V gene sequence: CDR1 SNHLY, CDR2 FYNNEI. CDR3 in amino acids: CASSEAQRQTSGNTIYF. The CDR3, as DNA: TGTGCCAGCAGTGAAGCGCAAAGACAGACCTCTGGAAACACCATATATTTT.

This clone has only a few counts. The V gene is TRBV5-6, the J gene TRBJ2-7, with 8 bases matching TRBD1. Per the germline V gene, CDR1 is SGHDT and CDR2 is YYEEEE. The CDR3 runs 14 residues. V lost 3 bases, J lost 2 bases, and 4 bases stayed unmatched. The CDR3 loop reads CASSSTGGTYEQYF. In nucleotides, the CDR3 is TGTGCCAGCAGCTCCACAGGGGGGACCTACGAGCAGTACTTC.